The rows below give T cell receptor beta chains drawn from one sample of a study of vaccination and CD4 T cells after COVID-19. Their recognized antigens are unknown. TCRdb re-derived calls from the PCR reads in MiXCR, one entry per CDR3 protein. This sample has about 15,000 distinct CDR3 sequences; around 38% occur once, and the top ten carry about 20%. Source material: cultured CD4+ T cells from blood. Receptors originate from a human donor with COVID-19. Each CDR3 is given with its conserved first and last residue. The D gene is left open where the match is weak. The listing skips clone size in some rows; elsewhere it reads once, few, many or a size class.

TGCAGTGCTTTGGGACAGGGTAACTACGAGCAGTACTTC,CSALGQGNYEQYF,TRBJ2-7,.,TRBV20-1,TRBD1
TGTGCCAGCAGTGCCCACCTTACAGGGGGCCAAGAGACCCAGTACTTC,CASSAHLTGGQETQYF,TRBJ2-5,.,TRBV6-2/TRBV6-3,TRBD1
TGTGCCAGCACTCCAGGGGTTGGCTACACCTTC,CASTPGVGYTF,TRBJ1-2,.,TRBV25-1,.
TGTGCCAGCAAGACAGGGGCGAACACCGGGGAGCTGTTTTTT,CASKTGANTGELFF,TRBJ2-2,few,TRBV6-1,TRBD1
TGTGCCAGCAGACCCACCGGGACCGAACACTTC,CASRPTGTEHF,TRBJ2-4,.,TRBV2,.
TGTGCCAGCAGCCCCTCAGGGGGAAATCAGCCCCAGCATTTT,CASSPSGGNQPQHF,TRBJ1-5,.,TRBV7-3,TRBD1
TGTGCCAGCAGCCGAGGGTTGGGGGCTGCTAATGAAAAACTGTTTTTT,CASSRGLGAANEKLFF,TRBJ1-4,.,TRBV7-2,.
TGCGCCAGCAGCCAAGATCGGGCCGGGGAGCTGTTTTTT,CASSQDRAGELFF,TRBJ2-2,.,TRBV4-3,.
TGTGCCAGCAGTGAGCAGGATTTAACAAGGCAGTACTTC,CASSEQDLTRQYF,TRBJ2-7,few,TRBV2,.
TGTGCCAGCAGTGACCCAGGTGCACACTATGGCTACACCTTC,CASSDPGAHYGYTF,TRBJ1-2,few,TRBV6-4,.
TGTGCCAGCAGCTTAGCGGGGGGCCTCACCTACGAGCAGTACTTC,CASSLAGGLTYEQYF,TRBJ2-7,few,TRBV11-3,.
TGTGCCAGCAGCTTAGCCAACTATGGCTACACCTTC,CASSLANYGYTF,TRBJ1-2,.,TRBV7-2,.
TGCAGTGCTATCCCCGGGGCCAACTATGGCTACACCTTC,CSAIPGANYGYTF,TRBJ1-2,few,TRBV20-1,.
TGTGCCAGCACCCCCCGAGGTTCCTATAATTCACCCCTCCACTTT,CASTPRGSYNSPLHF,TRBJ1-6,.,TRBV2,.
TGCGCCAGCAGCCAAGGGTCCGGGGTGAGCACTGAAGCTTTCTTT,CASSQGSGVSTEAFF,TRBJ1-1,.,TRBV4-3,.
TGTGCCAGTAGCGACGGGGGCTGGGGCAATCAGCCCCAGCATTTT,CASSDGGWGNQPQHF,TRBJ1-5,.,TRBV19,.
TGTGCCATCGAACCGGACAGGGGACTGTCTAACTATGGCTACACCTTC,CAIEPDRGLSNYGYTF,TRBJ1-2,few,TRBV10-3,TRBD1
TGTGCCAGCAGTTACTCGACTACGGGGCCGGATACGCAGTATTTT,CASSYSTTGPDTQYF,TRBJ2-3,few,TRBV6-5,.
TGTGCCAGCAGTCGTCCGGGACTAGCGGGGGGGTCTCGCGATGAGCAGTTCTTC,CASSRPGLAGGSRDEQFF,TRBJ2-1,.,TRBV7-9,TRBD2
TGTGCCAGTAGTTGGAACAGTCAAGAGACCCAGTACTTC,CASSWNSQETQYF,TRBJ2-5,once,TRBV6-2/TRBV6-3,.
TGTGCCAGCAGCCCCACTAACACCGGGGAGCTGTTTTTT,CASSPTNTGELFF,TRBJ2-2,.,TRBV11-3,.
TGTGCCAGCAGCCAAACCGGGACTAAGGGACCGACCCAGTACTTC,CASSQTGTKGPTQYF,TRBJ2-5,.,TRBV2,TRBD2
TGTGCCAGTAGCCTTATCGGGATTAATAATGAAAAACTGTTTTTT,CASSLIGINNEKLFF,TRBJ1-4,.,TRBV19,.
TGTGCCAGCTCAGGGCAGGGAAACTATGGCTACACCTTC,CASSGQGNYGYTF,TRBJ1-2,.,TRBV7-9,.